The clone carrying this T cell receptor (beta chain) showed up just a few times. The antigen remains unidentified. The data derive from a study of T cells in Graves' hyperthyroidism and ophthalmopathy. Study-wide context: Initial diagnosis, before any treatment, was when peripheral blood was collected.

The V gene lost 0 bases and the J gene lost 12 bases, with 20 bases spanning the gap. Germline-derived CDR1 and CDR2 are GTSNPN and SVGIG (reference sequence). The CDR3 is 15 residues long. Calling Graves' hyperthyroidism stable meant ophthalmopathy did not progress within 18 months. General study findings and limits: A 13 V-J signature model discriminated ophthalmopathy versus stable hyperthyroidism. Blood also held most thyroid clonotypes expanded beyond 0.001.

RNA transcripts gave rise to amplified TCR beta CDR3 regions. A set of HTBI primers served as the primers for a first-round RT-PCR of the TCR CDR3. TCRdb fed the multiplex PCR reads into MiXCR, producing one record per CDR3 protein. The table includes a few hundred thousand distinct CDR3 sequences, 15% to 18% detected once. This clonotype was obtained from a woman aged 30 to 39 with Graves' hyperthyroidism. This chain uses TRBV30 with TRBJ1-4; the D gene is possibly TRBD1 (5 bases). The sequenced sample consisted of blood. CDR3 in DNA: TGTGCCTGGAGTGTACGGCGGGTAGGGGTCGCCCAACTGTTTTTT. Its translation is CAWSVRRVGVAQLFF.